Listed here are 20 T cell receptor beta chains from one sample, sequenced in a study of radiotherapy plus CTLA-4 blockade in lung cancer. This table comes from immunoSEQ multiplex PCR, and its TCRdb copy is limited to in-frame clones, with some not included. The data contain more than 95,000 clones, approximately 75% of them seen just once; the ten biggest clones take up approximately 2.6%. Sequences were derived from peripheral blood, sampled from a patient treated with radiotherapy plus ipilimumab. Receptors originate from a human donor with non-small cell lung cancer who had a partial response to radiotherapy plus ipilimumab. Some clones in this sample may be carry-over from other donors' samples.

The chain is built from TRBV7-2 and TRBJ2-7; D is perhaps TRBD1 (5 bases). V lost 7 bases to trimming and J lost 3 bases, with 16 bases between them. Per the germline V gene, CDR1 is SGHTA and CDR2 is FQGNSA. The CDR3 has 14 amino acids. The CDR3 DNA reads as TGTGCCAGCACCAGAGACAGCACCCTCTACGAGCAGTACTTC. This sequence encodes CASTRDSTLYEQYF.

This clone was counted between two and nine times. The CDR3 sequence: CASTSGSPPYEQYF. CDR3 in DNA: TGTGCCAGCACTAGCGGGAGTCCCCCCTACGAGCAGTACTTC. The chain recombines TRBV7-9 with TRBJ2-7; 10 nucleotides match TRBD2. Per germline, CDR1 SEHNR and CDR2 FQNEAQ (reference sequence). This CDR3 comprises 14 residues. Trimming at V came to 7 bases and at J to 2 bases, leaving 5 bases not matched to a gene.

This rearrangement joins TRBV15 to TRBJ1-1; no clear D. This CDR3 region has 13 residues. Germline CDR1 is LNHNV and CDR2 is YYDKDF (reference sequence). V lost 0 bases to trimming and J lost 3 bases, with 5 bases between them. The CDR3 here is CATSRDGYTEAFF. CDR3 in DNA: TGTGCCACCAGCAGAGACGGGTACACTGAAGCTTTCTTT.

This clone was found a few times. The chain links TRBV18 to TRBJ2-2; 7 bases align to TRBD1. The CDR3 loop spans 16 amino acids. V lost 4 bases to trimming and J lost 5 bases; unmatched junction nucleotides: 10. The germline gives CDR1 KGHSH, CDR2 LQKENI. CDR3 DNA sequence: TGTGCCAGCTCACGCCGACAGGGTGGGATGACCGGGGAGCTGTTTTTT. Amino acid sequence: CASSRRQGGMTGELFF.

V usage is TRBV7-9 and J usage is TRBJ1-4; possibly TRBD1 for D (5 bases). CDR3 length equals 14 residues. Looked up from germline, CDR1 is SEHNR and CDR2 is FQNEAQ (reference sequence). Trimming pared 5 bases from V and 7 bases from J, leaving 14 bases between. CDR3 nucleotides: TGTGCCAGCAGCACGGCCGGGACTCTTGAAAAACTGTTTTTT. It yields the protein CASSTAGTLEKLFF.

The chain links TRBV2 to TRBJ2-7; TRBD2 aligns across 7 bases. The CDR3 contains 14 residues. With 6 bases clipped from V and 1 base from J, the junction kept 6 bases outside the gene matches. CDR1 SNHLY and CDR2 FYNNEI come from the germline V gene. The CDR3 reads CASRELAASYEQYF. As DNA, the CDR3 is TGTGCCAGCAGAGAGCTAGCGGCATCCTACGAGCAGTACTTC.

V usage is TRBV30 and J usage is TRBJ1-1; 9 bases fit TRBD1. With V trimmed by 5 bases and J by 11 bases, 18 bases remained unmatched. CDR3 length: 15 amino acids. CDR1 GTSNPN and CDR2 SVGIG come from the germline V gene (reference sequence). CDR3 amino acids: CAWVNPGQGSLGAFF. The CDR3 DNA sequence: TGTGCCTGGGTTAATCCGGGACAGGGAAGTCTTGGGGCTTTCTTT.

The CDR3 region is CASSPDRTLSYEQYF. CDR3 coding DNA: TGTGCCAGCAGCCCTGACAGGACACTCTCCTACGAGCAGTACTTC. This chain uses TRBV7-9 with TRBJ2-7; the D gene is possibly TRBD1 (6 bases). The CDR3 length is 15 residues. Germline V lookup: CDR1 SEHNR, CDR2 FQNEAQ (reference sequence). V was cut by 5 bases and J by 0 bases, with 14 bases left in between.

The J gene is TRBJ2-7, the V gene TRBV5-5; D may be TRBD1 (6 bases). The CDR3 is 15 residues long. Trimming removed 3 bases at V and 4 bases at J, with 17 bases between. Per germline, CDR1 SGHKS and CDR2 YYEKEE (reference sequence). The CDR3 loop reads CASSSQVNRDYEQYF. In DNA form, the CDR3 reads TGTGCCAGCAGCTCTCAAGTAAACAGGGATTACGAGCAGTACTTC.

The chain recombines TRBV5-1 with TRBJ2-6, with 8 positions matching TRBD2. The CDR3 is made up of 17 amino acids. The V gene's germline CDR1 is SGHRS and CDR2 YFSETQ. The V gene end was trimmed by 1 base and the J gene end by 0 bases; junction bases not matched to a gene: 3. CDR3 sequence: CASSLWAGGSGANVLTF. The CDR3 DNA reads TGCGCCAGCAGCTTGTGGGCGGGGGGCTCTGGGGCCAACGTCCTGACTTTC. Full variable domain (missing parts from reference TRBV5-1 and TRBJ2-6): KAGVTQTPRYLIKTRGQQVTLSCSPISGHRSVSWYQQTPGQGLQFLFEYFSETQRNKGNFPGRFSGRQFSNSRSEMNVSTLELGDSALYLCASSLWAGGSGANVLTFGAGSRLTVL.

This clone has a handful of counts. V gene TRBV18 combines with J gene TRBJ1-1; the D gene is possibly TRBD1 (5 bases). Per germline, CDR1 KGHSH and CDR2 LQKENI. V gave up 5 bases and J gave up 0 bases, with 13 bases separating them. CDR3 size: 15 residues. This CDR3 reads CASSSGRGMNTEAFF. As DNA, the CDR3 is TGTGCCAGCTCATCGGGGAGGGGCATGAACACTGAAGCTTTCTTT.

V and J are TRBV11-2 and TRBJ2-7; maybe TRBD2 (5 bases). CDR3 size: 14 residues. Germline V CDR1 and CDR2: SGHAT, FQNNGV. V lost 0 bases to trimming and J lost 7 bases, with 13 bases between them. The CDR3 reads CASSLDRSPGEQYF. Here the CDR3 DNA reads TGTGCCAGCAGCTTAGATCGTAGTCCGGGGGAGCAGTACTTC.

The chain couples TRBV5-1 to TRBJ2-2; TRBD1 is a possible D gene (6 bases). CDR1 is SGHRS, CDR2 YFSETQ, per germline. V lost 5 bases and J lost 0, with 11 bases in between. This CDR3 region has 15 residues. The CDR3 DNA is TGCGCCAGCAGGCGAGGGGACACGAACACCGGGGAGCTGTTTTTT. This translates into CASRRGDTNTGELFF.

V gene TRBV18 combines with J gene TRBJ1-4; TRBD1 aligns across 7 bases. The CDR3 spans 16 residues. The V gene's germline CDR1 is KGHSH and CDR2 LQKENI. V lost 3 bases to trimming and J lost 13 bases; unmatched junction nucleotides: 17. The CDR3 protein is CASSPRRTGLYEGLFF. CDR3 DNA sequence: TGTGCCAGCTCACCTAGAAGGACAGGCCTGTATGAAGGACTGTTTTTT.

The sample holds many counts of this clone. The sample contains more than one DNA sequence encoding this CDR3. V and J are TRBV28 and TRBJ1-2; D may be TRBD1 (5 bases). The CDR3 sequence is 13 residues long. Germline lookup yields CDR1 MDHEN and CDR2 SYDVKM. Trimming removed 5 bases from V and 4 bases from J, with 11 bases in between. Here the CDR3 reads CASSLSGLYGYTF. The CDR3 coding sequence is TGTGCCAGCAGTCTATCGGGACTCTATGGCTACACCTTC.

V usage is TRBV15 and J usage is TRBJ1-1, with a tentative D call TRBD1 (6 bases). Trimming shortened V by 0 bases and J by 4 bases, and 9 bases separated the two germline ends. Germline V gene data show CDR1 as LNHNV and CDR2 as YYDKDF (reference sequence). The CDR3 totals 14 residues. CDR3 in amino acids: CATSRETGATEAFF. The DNA for the CDR3 is TGTGCCACCAGCAGAGAGACAGGTGCCACTGAAGCTTTCTTT.

This clone appeared a single time. This sequence joins TRBV6-1 and TRBJ2-1; possibly TRBD2 for D (7 bases). This CDR3 region has 13 residues. CDR1 is MNHNS and CDR2 is SASEGT in the germline V gene. CDR3 loop: CAARGGSYNEQFF. The DNA for the CDR3 is TGTGCGGCTAGGGGGGGCTCCTACAATGAGCAGTTCTTC.

The chain joins TRBV4-1 to TRBJ2-5, with TRBD2 matching over 8 bases. CDR3 length equals 16 residues. Trimming removed 1 base from V and 5 bases from J; junction bases left unmatched: 9. Germline lookup yields CDR1 MGHRA and CDR2 YSYEKL. CDR3 coding DNA: TGCGCCAGCAGCCAAGGTCTTCAGCGGGGGTTGGAGACCCAGTACTTC. Amino acids: CASSQGLQRGLETQYF.

J is TRBJ2-5 and V is TRBV14; D is unclear. The CDR3 totals 14 residues. The ends were cut back, 2 bases at V and 5 bases at J, with 12 bases in the middle. Per germline, CDR1 SGHDN and CDR2 FVKESK. CDR3 amino acids: CASSQFPAEETQYF. CDR3 nucleotide sequence: TGTGCCAGCAGCCAATTCCCCGCTGAGGAGACCCAGTACTTC.

This clone came up a few times. The chain's CDR3 is CASSAISTETQYF. DNA of the CDR3: TGTGCCAGCAGTGCGATAAGCACTGAGACCCAGTACTTC. This chain joins TRBV6-5 and TRBJ2-5, with D uncertain. V lost 5 bases and J lost 5, with 12 bases in between. The CDR3 runs 13 residues. Per germline, CDR1 MNHEY and CDR2 SVGAGI.